This T cell receptor beta chain was captured by sequencing in a study of cytomegalovirus exposure and HLA in healthy donors. General observations from the study: The later analysis indicated that the majority of CMV-associated TCR beta chains appeared HLA-restricted. The records held CMV serostatus as the only immune exposure information. Highest at DRB1 and lowest at HLA-C, TCR association rates differed among HLA loci in a later analysis.

V lost 4 bases, J lost 7 bases, and 7 bases stayed unmatched. CDR3 length equals 14 residues. CDR1 SGHRS and CDR2 YFSETQ come from the germline V gene. On this clone: Its antigen is not identified.

60 Vbeta and 13 Jbeta primers were used in PCR. TCRdb's copy holds only in-frame clones and misses some; the assay was immunoSEQ multiplex PCR. The repertoire holds about 110,000 clones, with under 85% as singletons. Sequenced: PBMCs. This clonotype originated in a man aged 40-55 years in good health and CMV-seronegative. The rearrangement joins TRBV5-1 to TRBJ2-7, with TRBD1 identical over 11 bases. The CDR3 region is CASSPGQGAREQYF. The CDR3 nucleotides read TGCGCCAGCAGCCCAGGACAGGGGGCGAGGGAGCAGTACTTC.